The 6 T cell receptor beta chains below were found in one sample sequenced in a study of CD8 T cells in ankylosing spondylitis. TCRdb ran MiXCR on the 5' RACE reads and lists one entry per CDR3 protein. The table includes roughly 38,000 distinct CDR3 sequences, 16% detected once. The sample was blood. These TCRs come from a male donor with ankylosing spondylitis or in good health (not recorded which).

The DNA of the CDR3 is TGCGCCAGCATGACGGGGGCTATTAACACCGGGGAGCTGTTTTTT. Amino acid sequence: CASMTGAINTGELFF. This chain joins TRBV5-1 and TRBJ2-2; D tentatively fits TRBD1 or TRBD2 (6 bases each). This CDR3 is 15 amino acids long. The V gene lost 6 bases and the J gene lost 2 bases, with 14 bases spanning the gap. Germline values: CDR1 SGHRS, CDR2 YFSETQ. Variable domain in full (rest from reference TRBV5-1 and TRBJ2-2): KAGVTQTPRYLIKTRGQQVTLSCSPISGHRSVSWYQQTPGQGLQFLFEYFSETQRNKGNFPGRFSGRQFSNSRSEMNVSTLELGDSALYLCASMTGAINTGELFFGEGSRLTVL.

This clonotype was counted a few times. This rearrangement joins TRBV7-2 to TRBJ2-1, with 7 bases matching TRBD1. The CDR3 has 15 amino acids. Unmatched junction bases numbered 6, after V lost 5 bases and J lost 2 bases. CDR1 and CDR2 (germline): SGHTA, FQGNSA. The DNA for the CDR3 is TGTGCCAGCAGCCCGGAGACAGGGCCCTACAATGAGCAGTTCTTC. It yields the protein CASSPETGPYNEQFF.

The chain is built from TRBV4-3 and TRBJ2-2; 7 bases match TRBD2. The CDR3 length is 17 residues. Germline trimming cut 1 base from V and 0 bases from J; bases unmatched to any gene: 5. The germline V gene has CDR1 LGHNA and CDR2 YSLEER. The CDR3 loop is CASSQALADANTGELFF. The CDR3 region has the DNA TGCGCCAGCAGCCAAGCCCTAGCGGACGCGAACACCGGGGAGCTGTTTTTT.

This clonotype turned up a few times. The chain links TRBV28 to TRBJ2-3, with 9 bases aligning to TRBD2. From germline, CDR1 is MDHEN and CDR2 SYDVKM. CDR3 length equals 17 residues. Germline trimming cut 0 bases from V and 1 base from J; bases unmatched to any gene: 5. Written as DNA, the CDR3 is TGTGCCAGCAGTTTATGGGGCGGGGGGGCTGGCACAGATACGCAGTATTTT. Protein product: CASSLWGGGAGTDTQYF.

This clonotype was recorded a few times. The CDR3 sequence: CASSYSGGVADTQYF. DNA of the CDR3: TGTGCCAGCAGCTACAGTGGGGGTGTTGCAGATACGCAGTATTTT. The chain couples TRBV7-7 to TRBJ2-3; possibly TRBD1 or TRBD2 for D (5 bases each). The CDR3 contains 15 residues. The germline CDR1 and CDR2 sequences are SSHAT and FNYEAQ (reference sequence). V lost 4 bases and J lost 4, with 15 bases in between.

This chain connects TRBV21-1 to TRBJ2-7. TRBV21-1 is a documented pseudogene. This CDR3 contains 15 residues. The CDR3 nucleotides read TGTGCCAGCAGGCGGCGTGGGGTCAGCTCCTATGAGCAGTACGTC. Translating gives CASRRRGVSSYEQYV.